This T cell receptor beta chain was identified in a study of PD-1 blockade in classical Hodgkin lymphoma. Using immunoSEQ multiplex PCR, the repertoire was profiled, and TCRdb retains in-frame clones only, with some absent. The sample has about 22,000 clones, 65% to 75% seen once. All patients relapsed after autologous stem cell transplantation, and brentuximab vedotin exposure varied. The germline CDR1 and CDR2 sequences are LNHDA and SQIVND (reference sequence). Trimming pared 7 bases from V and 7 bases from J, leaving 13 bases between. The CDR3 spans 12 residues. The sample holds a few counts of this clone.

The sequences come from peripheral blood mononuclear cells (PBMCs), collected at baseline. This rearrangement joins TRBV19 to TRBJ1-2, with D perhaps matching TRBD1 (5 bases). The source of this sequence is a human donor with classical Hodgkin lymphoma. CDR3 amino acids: CASTTGGSGYTF. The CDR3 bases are TGTGCCAGTACCACGGGGGGTTCTGGCTACACCTTC.